One and the same sample provided the 23 T cell receptor beta chains below, sequenced in a study of cytomegalovirus exposure and HLA in healthy donors. A multiplex PCR was run with 60 Vbeta primers and 13 Jbeta primers. Libraries were prepared by immunoSEQ multiplex PCR; TCRdb keeps only in-frame clonotypes and omits some of them. The table lists tens of thousands of clones, roughly 70% of them singletons. The sequenced sample consisted of PBMCs. The receptors shown here come from a man aged 25-40 years in good health and CMV-seronegative.

The chain employs TRBV28 and TRBJ2-1, with TRBD2 matching over 13 bases. The CDR3 consists of 18 residues. Trimming removed 5 bases from V and 0 bases from J; junction bases left unmatched: 7. CDR1 is MDHEN and CDR2 is SYDVKM in the germline V gene. CDR3 sequence reads: CASSPQTSGGSSYNEQFF. CDR3 DNA: TGTGCCAGCAGTCCCCAGACTAGCGGGGGGAGCTCCTACAATGAGCAGTTCTTC.

V gene TRBV18 combines with J gene TRBJ1-4; 8 bases fit TRBD1. This CDR3 spans 14 amino acids. V was clipped by 3 bases and J by 6 bases; unmatched bases: 3. Germline V lookup: CDR1 KGHSH, CDR2 LQKENI. The CDR3 loop reads CASSPGRGHEKLFF. The CDR3 DNA follows: TGTGCCAGCTCACCGGGCAGGGGGCATGAAAAACTGTTTTTT. The complete variable domain, with remaining parts taken from reference TRBV18 and TRBJ1-4, reads NAGVMQNPRHLVRRRGQEARLRCSPMKGHSHVYWYRQLPEEGLKFMVYLQKENIIDESGMPKERFSAEFPKEGPSILRIQQVVRGDSAAYFCASSPGRGHEKLFFGSGTQLSVL.

The genes are TRBV27 and TRBJ2-7; TRBD1 matches 7 bases. Germline-derived CDR1 and CDR2 are MNHEY and SMNVEV (reference sequence). The V segment lost 1 base and the J segment 5 bases; nucleotides outside the gene matches: 5. CDR3 length: 14 amino acids. DNA for the CDR3: TGTGCCAGCAGTTTATTGGCAGGGGGTCACGAGCAGTACTTC. It codes for CASSLLAGGHEQYF.

The chain links TRBV4-1 to TRBJ2-7; 9 bases are shared with TRBD1. The CDR3 sequence is 13 residues long. Germline CDR1 MGHRA, CDR2 YSYEKL. V lost 4 bases and J lost 7; bases outside the gene matches: 5. The CDR3 DNA sequence: TGCGCCAGCAGCCGGGACAGGGCAAAGGAGCAGTACTTC. This gives the protein CASSRDRAKEQYF.

V usage is TRBV27 and J usage is TRBJ1-5; no definite D call. The CDR3 has 15 amino acids. CDR1 is MNHEY, CDR2 SMNVEV, per germline (reference sequence). Trimming left V 5 bases short and J 0 bases short, with 11 bases between. CDR3 sequence: CASSNTVDSNQPQHF. CDR3 coding DNA: TGTGCCAGCAGTAACACCGTTGATAGCAATCAGCCCCAGCATTTT.

This clone has a handful of counts. The V call is TRBV4-1, the J call TRBJ1-1, with D possibly being TRBD1 (5 bases). The V gene's germline CDR1 is MGHRA and CDR2 YSYEKL. This CDR3 has 15 amino acids. Trimming shortened V by 3 bases and J by 1 base, and 12 bases separated the two germline ends. This CDR3 reads CASSHQDSQNTEAFF. As DNA, the CDR3 is TGCGCCAGCAGCCACCAAGACAGCCAGAACACTGAAGCTTTCTTT.

The J gene is TRBJ2-5, the V gene TRBV25-1; 9 bases align to TRBD1. The CDR3 covers 15 residues. The J segment lost 4 bases and the V segment lost 5 bases, leaving 8 bases of the junction unmatched. Germline CDR1 MGHDK, CDR2 SYGVNS. CDR3 in DNA: TGTGCCAGCAGTCGGGACAGGGCCTTAGGAGAGACCCAGTACTTC. Translation gives CASSRDRALGETQYF.

The CDR3 nucleotides are TGTGCCAGCTCACCACCCGGACAGGGGGCTCTGAACACTGAAGCTTTCTTT. Protein product: CASSPPGQGALNTEAFF. The chain is built from TRBV18 and TRBJ1-1; TRBD1 agrees at 11 bases. Unmatched junction bases numbered 3, after V lost 0 bases and J lost 0 bases. CDR1 is KGHSH, CDR2 LQKENI, per germline. This CDR3 spans 17 amino acids.

This clone was counted a single time. The chain joins TRBV7-2 to TRBJ1-2; 12 bases map to TRBD1. From germline, CDR1 is SGHTA and CDR2 FQGNSA. CDR3 length: 19 amino acids. J was trimmed by 4 bases and V by 6 bases; bases with no gene match: 18. The CDR3 sequence is CASRSNVGDRGRFAYGYTF. As DNA, the CDR3 is TGTGCCAGCAGGTCTAATGTAGGGGACAGGGGGCGATTCGCCTATGGCTACACCTTC.

The chain combines TRBV6-6 with TRBJ1-1; unclear D gene. The CDR3 runs 12 residues. V lost 6 bases and J 1 base, leaving 6 bases between the germline ends. The germline V gene encodes CDR1 MNHNY and CDR2 SVGAGI (reference sequence). The CDR3 region is CASRLENTEAFF. CDR3 nucleotide sequence: TGTGCCAGCAGACTAGAGAACACTGAAGCTTTCTTT.

The gene calls are TRBV6-5 and TRBJ2-1; maybe TRBD2 (5 bases). The germline CDR1 and CDR2 sequences are MNHEY and SVGAGI. Trimming removed 2 bases from V and 0 bases from J, with 11 bases in between. The CDR3 contains 16 residues. DNA of the CDR3: TGTGCCAGCAGTTACATAGCGATGAGCTCCTACAATGAGCAGTTCTTC. It codes for CASSYIAMSSYNEQFF.

The J gene is TRBJ2-1, the V gene TRBV29-1, with 10 bases lining up with TRBD2. The germline CDR1 and CDR2 sequences are SQVTM and ANQGSEA. The CDR3 contains 13 residues. V lost 4 bases, J lost 8 bases, and 5 bases stayed unmatched. The CDR3 loop reads CSVVTSGVDEQFF. DNA of the CDR3: TGCAGCGTTGTAACTAGCGGGGTCGATGAGCAGTTCTTC.

This rearrangement joins TRBV4-1 to TRBJ2-2; 8 bases line up with TRBD1. Trimming took 0 bases from V and 5 from J; bases not matched to a gene: 5. Germline-derived CDR1 and CDR2 are MGHRA and YSYEKL. The CDR3 consists of 16 residues. Here the CDR3 DNA reads TGCGCCAGCAGCCAAGAAGGCAGGGGGCAAACCGGGGAGCTGTTTTTT. Its protein is CASSQEGRGQTGELFF.

This sequence joins TRBV7-9 and TRBJ2-1; tentatively, D is TRBD1 (5 bases). This CDR3 comprises 16 residues. V lost 1 base and J lost 0, with 10 bases in between. CDR1 is SEHNR, CDR2 FQNEAQ, per germline (reference sequence). CDR3 protein: CASSLETGVSYNEQFF. Here the CDR3 DNA reads TGTGCCAGCAGCTTAGAAACAGGCGTCTCCTACAATGAGCAGTTCTTC.

In this sample, this clone turned up a few times. V gene TRBV29-1 combines with J gene TRBJ2-3; weak D call: TRBD2 (6 bases). Germline V gene lookup returns CDR1 SQVTM and CDR2 ANQGSEA. This CDR3 comprises 13 residues. V shed 6 bases and J shed 0 bases, with 10 bases lying between them. The CDR3 sequence: CSVAGSSTDTQYF. CDR3 sequence (DNA): TGCAGCGTCGCCGGGAGTAGCACAGATACGCAGTATTTT.

The chain couples TRBV2 to TRBJ2-1, with D perhaps TRBD2 (5 bases). This CDR3 is built from 14 residues. Looked up from germline, CDR1 is SNHLY and CDR2 is FYNNEI. Trimming shortened V by 6 bases and J by 5 bases, and 14 bases separated the two germline ends. The CDR3 protein is CASRKLASHNEQFF. CDR3 nucleotide sequence: TGTGCCAGCAGAAAGCTAGCATCGCACAATGAGCAGTTCTTC. The variable domain in full, completed from reference TRBV2 and TRBJ2-1, reads EPEVTQTPSHQVTQMGQEVILRCVPISNHLYFYWYRQILGQKVEFLVSFYNNEISEKSEIFDDQFSVERPDGSNFTLKIRSTKLEDSAMYFCASRKLASHNEQFFGPGTRLTVL.

The chain combines TRBV7-3 with TRBJ1-2; 9 bases align to TRBD1. This CDR3 has 15 residues. With 5 bases clipped from V and 4 bases from J, the junction kept 8 bases outside the gene matches. Germline lookup yields CDR1 SGHTA and CDR2 FQGTGA. CDR3 DNA sequence: TGTGCCAGCAGCCCAGGACAGGGGCCCAGCTATGGCTACACCTTC. Translating it yields CASSPGQGPSYGYTF.

The V call is TRBV7-9, the J call TRBJ2-1; TRBD2 agrees at 7 bases. The V segment lost 3 bases and the J segment 1 base; nucleotides outside the gene matches: 6. This CDR3 region has 16 residues. Per the germline V gene, CDR1 is SEHNR and CDR2 is FQNEAQ (reference sequence). CDR3 sequence reads: CASSFFSGGSYNEQFF. The CDR3 bases are TGTGCCAGCAGCTTTTTTTCGGGAGGATCCTACAATGAGCAGTTCTTC.

The rearrangement uses TRBV6-4 and TRBJ2-1; 12 bases align to TRBD2. From germline, CDR1 is MRHNA and CDR2 SNTAGT. V shed 8 bases and J 7 bases; nucleotides not matched to a gene: 9. This CDR3 region has 15 residues. Here the CDR3 reads CASGPSGGGLNEQFF. CDR3 coding DNA: TGTGCCAGCGGACCTAGCGGGGGGGGGCTTAATGAGCAGTTCTTC.

The chain employs TRBV4-3 and TRBJ2-4; D perhaps matches TRBD2 (5 bases). V lost 4 bases and J 6 bases, leaving 16 bases between the germline ends. In germline, CDR1 is LGHNA, CDR2 YSLEER. CDR3 length: 15 amino acids. CDR3 in DNA: TGCGCCAGCAGCCCTTTGGTGGGCGCGGGAAACATTCAGTACTTC. Translating gives CASSPLVGAGNIQYF.

On this clone itself: Other DNA variants within this sample encode the same CDR3. V gene TRBV6-1 combines with J gene TRBJ1-1; D remains ambiguous. Trimming removed 1 base from V and 4 bases from J, with 4 bases in between. This CDR3 has 12 amino acids. Germline V lookup: CDR1 MNHNS, CDR2 SASEGT. As DNA, the CDR3 is TGTGCCAGCAGTGAAGTCCTCACTGAAGCTTTCTTT. This codes for CASSEVLTEAFF.

The chain joins TRBV7-2 to TRBJ1-2; TRBD1 matches at 11 bases. Germline CDR1 reads SGHTA; CDR2 reads FQGNSA. The CDR3 runs 17 residues. The ends lost 2 bases at V and 6 bases at J; junction bases unmatched: 11. CDR3 in amino acids: CASSLMVAGQGGNGYTF. The CDR3 DNA sequence: TGTGCCAGCAGCTTAATGGTTGCGGGACAGGGGGGAAATGGCTACACCTTC. Full variable domain (rest looked up from reference TRBV7-2 and TRBJ1-2): GAGVSQSPSNKVTEKGKDVELRCDPISGHTALYWYRQSLGQGLEFLIYFQGNSAPDKSGLPSDRFSAERTGGSVSTLTIQRTQQEDSAVYLCASSLMVAGQGGNGYTFGSGTRLTVV.

This clone came up a few times. The chain carries TRBV5-6 and TRBJ1-4; D uncertain. V lost 1 base to trimming and J lost 0 bases, with 4 bases between them. The CDR3 loop spans 14 amino acids. Germline lookup yields CDR1 SGHDT and CDR2 YYEEEE. CDR3 residues: CASSLFTTNEKLFF. Here the CDR3 DNA reads TGTGCCAGCAGCTTGTTCACAACTAATGAAAAACTGTTTTTT.